This TCR beta chain was identified in a study of T cell repertoires in cytomegalovirus infection (dated 2019 in TCRdb). About the full investigation: Donor HLA type was relevant to the analysis, as public TCR beta signatures indicated carriage of CMV infection together with the matching HLA type. Results the study describes overall, beyond this receptor: In both this cohort and an independent cohort of some 380 donors, the cumulative frequency of public TCR beta family members distinguished carriers of CMV infection plus the relevant HLA type. The ex vivo response was dominated by HLA-C-restricted CMV-specific TCR beta clonotypes, and the single most frequent clonotype in two of eight donors was supplied by these HLA-C-restricted clonotypes.

Measured from the cysteine to the phenylalanine, the CDR3 is 16 residues long. Kept here is only the CDR3 DNA, which spans 48 bases and is read in frame from base 1. CDR1 is given as SGHVS and CDR2 as FQNEAQ, both from the germline V gene. V and J lose 1 base and 1 base, and a span of 11 bases separates them. The data were produced on an Illumina HiSeq 1500. The public reads were quality trimmed at Q25 with fastp and then assembled into clones with MiXCR by TCRdb, keeping productive beta chains. Rows are unified per CDR3 protein, each entry keeping the most common DNA and genes. This sample comprises 100,000 to 150,000 distinct CDR3 sequences, almost 9% of them detected only once. 9.5% to 13% of the sample belongs to the ten largest clones. In its sample, this clonotype was seen many times. Its binding antigen is unknown. The input lacks base qualities; no much larger clone sits a single base away.

The sample consisted of PBMCs. Recombination linked TRBV7-8 to TRBJ2-4, with the D gene uncertain. This clonotype was sampled from a human donor in good health (CMV status not recorded). Some clones in this sample may be carry-over from other donors' samples. The nucleotide sequence is given as TGTGCCAGCAGCTTAGTTATGTCGGGTGCCAAAAACATTCAGTACTTC. This codes for CASSLVMSGAKNIQYF.